This T cell receptor beta chain emerged from a study of early T cells in non-severe SARS-CoV-2 infection. Study-level information: RNA in bulk from unsorted whole blood was sequenced, and chains were unpaired.

The V end lost 10 bases, the J end lost 5 bases, and 17 bases lay between the germline ends. CDR1 is MDHEN, CDR2 SYDVKM, per germline. The length of the CDR3 is 14 residues. This clonotype showed up just a few times. Each cDNA molecule carried a unique molecular identifier. TCRdb ran MiXCR on the 5' RACE reads and lists one entry per CDR3 protein. The table records over 50,000 distinct CDR3 sequences, just under 15% of them present only once. The source material was whole blood, sampled at baseline. This rearrangement joins TRBV28 to TRBJ2-2; D may be TRBD2 (7 bases). This receptor was taken from an adult who was a healthcare worker with PCR-confirmed SARS-CoV-2 infection or an uninfected control (not recorded which). Here the CDR3 DNA reads TGTGCCATCCTGGGGAGGGGGAGAACCGGGGAGCTGTTTTTT. Its protein is CAILGRGRTGELFF.